Below are 29 T cell receptor beta chains sequenced from a single sample in a study of tumour-infiltrating T cells in Burkitt lymphoma. This table comes from immunoSEQ multiplex PCR, and its TCRdb copy is limited to in-frame clones, with some not included. The sample contains 2,000 to 2,500 clones, over 13% of which appear only once. The specimen sequenced was tumor tissue from a relapse. The receptors derive from a human donor with relapsed Burkitt lymphoma.

This clone came up a few times. In nucleotides, the CDR3 is TGTGCCAGCAGACCGCCCGGGACAGGAATTGAAGCTTTCTTT. This encodes CASRPPGTGIEAFF. The chain joins TRBV28 to TRBJ1-1, with TRBD1 identical over 8 bases. The germline V gene has CDR1 MDHEN and CDR2 SYDVKM. V shed 6 bases and J 7 bases; nucleotides not matched to a gene: 10. The CDR3 extends over 14 amino acids. Using reference TRBV28 and TRBJ1-1 for the parts outside the CDR3, the full variable domain is DVKVTQSSRYLVKRTGEKVFLECVQDMDHENMFWYRQDPGLGLRLIYFSYDVKMKEKGDIPEGYSVSREKKERFSLILESASTNQTSMYLCASRPPGTGIEAFFGQGTRLTVV.

This clone was detected a few times. V usage is TRBV10-1 and J usage is TRBJ1-1; 12 nucleotides match TRBD1. CDR3 length equals 14 residues. J was trimmed by 6 bases and V by 7 bases; bases with no gene match: 6. Germline CDR1 reads WNHNN; CDR2 reads SYGVQD (reference sequence). The CDR3 loop is CASNWGQGASEAFF. As DNA, the CDR3 is TGCGCCAGCAATTGGGGACAGGGGGCGTCTGAAGCTTTCTTT.

This chain uses TRBV5-4 with TRBJ2-5, with D unresolved. The germline V gene encodes CDR1 SGHNT and CDR2 YYREEE (reference sequence). V was cut by 4 bases and J by 1 base, with 11 bases left in between. This CDR3 is 14 amino acids long. CDR3 sequence reads: CASSLRAGQETQYF. The CDR3, as DNA: TGTGCCAGCAGCCTCCGGGCCGGCCAAGAGACCCAGTACTTC.

The gene calls are TRBV6-1 and TRBJ2-1; 8 nucleotides align to TRBD1. The CDR3 extends over 15 amino acids. Germline trimming cut 7 bases from V and 6 bases from J; bases unmatched to any gene: 11. Germline V gives CDR1 MNHNS, CDR2 SASEGT. CDR3 amino acids: CASTLRQGIPNEQFF. CDR3 bases: TGTGCCAGCACGTTACGACAGGGGATCCCCAATGAGCAGTTCTTC.

J is TRBJ2-6 and V is TRBV30, with D unresolved. The CDR3 totals 15 residues. Between the trimmed V and J ends, which lost 3 bases and 2 bases, there was a span of 11 bases. Per germline, CDR1 GTSNPN and CDR2 SVGIG (reference sequence). Here the CDR3 reads CAWRNRATGANVLTF. The CDR3, as DNA: TGTGCCTGGAGGAATAGGGCGACTGGGGCCAACGTCCTGACTTTC.

This chain uses TRBV5-8 with TRBJ1-5, with unresolved D. Trimming pared 1 base from V and 4 bases from J, leaving 12 bases between. The CDR3 is 15 residues long. The germline V gene has CDR1 SGHTS and CDR2 YDEGEE. The CDR3 reads CASSLSGRSNQPQHF. The CDR3 nucleotides read TGTGCCAGCAGCTTGTCTGGACGGTCAAATCAGCCCCAGCATTTT.

The chain employs TRBV5-1 and TRBJ2-5, with D possibly TRBD1 on 6 matching bases. Germline assignment: CDR1 SGHRS and CDR2 YFSETQ. Deletions cut 3 bases from V and 1 base from J, with 13 bases between. There are 15 residues in the CDR3. CDR3 in DNA: TGCGCCAGCAGCTCGGGTTCGGACAGCCAAGAGACCCAGTACTTC. It specifies CASSSGSDSQETQYF.

The CDR3 loop is CASSGQSGTYQETQYF. In nucleotides, the CDR3 is TGTGCCAGCAGTGGTCAAAGCGGGACGTACCAAGAGACCCAGTACTTC. V gene TRBV2 combines with J gene TRBJ2-5, with 7 nucleotides matching TRBD2. The junction had 8 bases not matched to a gene; V was cut back by 4 bases and J by 0 bases. CDR3 length: 16 residues. Germline V gene lookup returns CDR1 SNHLY and CDR2 FYNNEI.

This clone was recorded a few times. V usage is TRBV19 and J usage is TRBJ2-6; D ambiguous. The CDR3 is made up of 16 amino acids. Germline CDR1 is LNHDA and CDR2 is SQIVND (reference sequence). Trimming stripped 2 bases from V and 4 bases from J, with 12 bases between. The CDR3 bases are TGTGCCAGTAGTATATTAGGTGTTGGGGGGGCCAACGTCCTGACTTTC. Amino acids: CASSILGVGGANVLTF.

This clone was detected a few times. This sequence joins TRBV20-1 and TRBJ2-7, with D tentatively TRBD1 (6 bases). Trimming pared 6 bases from V and 4 bases from J, leaving 10 bases between. The length of the CDR3 is 11 residues. Germline V gene data show CDR1 as DFQATT and CDR2 as SNEGSKA (reference sequence). The CDR3 nucleotides are TGCAGTGCAGGACAGCTATACGAGCAGTACTTC. Amino acid sequence: CSAGQLYEQYF.

V usage is TRBV7-9 and J usage is TRBJ1-2; D gene ambiguous. Germline V CDR1 and CDR2: SEHNR, FQNEAQ (reference sequence). This CDR3 contains 13 residues. Between the trimmed V and J ends, which lost 1 base and 4 bases, there was a span of 7 bases. The CDR3 bases are TGTGCCAGCAGCTTAGGGTCGGCCTATGGCTACACCTTC. It specifies CASSLGSAYGYTF.

The gene calls are TRBV7-3 and TRBJ2-7, with a weak D call TRBD2 (5 bases). This CDR3 spans 15 amino acids. V lost 5 bases and J lost 2, with 16 bases in between. The germline gives CDR1 SGHTA, CDR2 FQGTGA. The chain's CDR3 is CASSPGSLPTYEQYF. CDR3 nucleotide sequence: TGTGCCAGCAGCCCTGGGAGTCTTCCGACCTACGAGCAGTACTTC.

The V gene is TRBV29-1, the J gene TRBJ1-1; no reliable D call. The CDR3 is 13 residues long. Trimming cost V 8 bases and J 1 base, with 14 bases left between them. Germline CDR1 reads SQVTM; CDR2 reads ANQGSEA. CDR3 loop: CSIGEAANTEAFF. CDR3 DNA: TGCAGCATTGGAGAGGCGGCGAACACTGAAGCTTTCTTT.

This chain connects TRBV5-3 to TRBJ1-1; D not resolved. TRBV5-3 belongs to the ORF category, with a function that is uncertain. Trimming took off 4 bases at V and 2 bases at J, with 18 bases between the two ends. This CDR3 spans 16 amino acids. CDR3 in DNA: TGTGCCAGAAGCACCCTCGACCCCAGAAACAACACTGAAGCTTTCTTT. This gives the protein CARSTLDPRNNTEAFF.

A few counts support this clone. V gene TRBV11-1 combines with J gene TRBJ2-7; 9 bases are shared with TRBD1. The CDR3 has 14 amino acids. In germline, CDR1 is SGHAT, CDR2 FQDESV (reference sequence). Trimming at V came to 6 bases and at J to 4 bases, leaving 7 bases not matched to a gene. Written as DNA, the CDR3 is TGTGCCAGCAGTTGGGGACAGGGAGGTTACGAGCAGTACTTC. Residues: CASSWGQGGYEQYF.

Only a few counts were recorded for this clone. The chain couples TRBV5-1 to TRBJ2-7; weak D call: TRBD2 (6 bases). Per germline, CDR1 SGHRS and CDR2 YFSETQ. The CDR3 has 14 amino acids. The V and J ends lost 2 bases and 2 bases respectively, with 11 bases between them. The CDR3 bases are TGCGCCAGCAGCTTTCTGGGGAGGACCTACGAGCAGTACTTC. Translation: CASSFLGRTYEQYF.

V usage is TRBV4-1 and J usage is TRBJ1-5, with D uncertain. The CDR3 is 15 residues long. In germline, CDR1 is MGHRA, CDR2 YSYEKL. Trimming pared 1 base from V and 0 bases from J, leaving 7 bases between. The CDR3 sequence is CASSQVTNSNQPQHF. In nucleotides, the CDR3 is TGCGCCAGCAGCCAAGTTACTAATAGCAATCAGCCCCAGCATTTT.

The chain has TRBV25-1 and TRBJ2-5, with D perhaps assigned TRBD1 or TRBD2 (6 bases each). The CDR3 runs 14 residues. The germline V gene encodes CDR1 MGHDK and CDR2 SYGVNS. The V end lost 2 bases, the J end lost 2 bases, and 9 bases lay between the germline ends. The CDR3 spells CASSERGHQETQYF. CDR3 sequence (DNA): TGTGCCAGCAGTGAACGGGGGCATCAAGAGACCCAGTACTTC.

This clone was seen more than once but under ten times. The V gene is TRBV27, the J gene TRBJ1-2; 7 bases align to TRBD1. The CDR3 runs to 13 residues. Per germline, CDR1 MNHEY and CDR2 SMNVEV (reference sequence). Trimming cost V 3 bases and J 7 bases; bases outside gene matches: 5. As DNA, the CDR3 is TGTGCCAGCAGTTTTACGAGGGGGCTTGGCTACACCTTC. Protein: CASSFTRGLGYTF.

V usage is TRBV9 and J usage is TRBJ2-4; D unresolved. Looked up from germline, CDR1 is SGDLS and CDR2 is YYNGEE. The CDR3 is 17 amino acids. V was pared by 0 bases and J by 5 bases, with 18 bases between. DNA for the CDR3: TGTGCCAGCAGCGTAGGAAGCTATCCACCCCCGCAAAACATTCAGTACTTC. Residues: CASSVGSYPPPQNIQYF. Complete variable domain (other parts from reference TRBV9 and TRBJ2-4): DSGVTQTPKHLITATGQRVTLRCSPRSGDLSVYWYQQSLDQGLQFLIQYYNGEERAKGNILERFSAQQFPDLHSELNLSSLELGDSALYFCASSVGSYPPPQNIQYFGAGTRLSVL.

A few counts support this clone. V and J are TRBV7-9 and TRBJ1-1, with 12 bases aligning to TRBD1. The V gene's germline CDR1 is SEHNR and CDR2 FQNEAQ (reference sequence). The CDR3 covers 16 residues. Losses at the gene ends were 5 bases for V and 1 base for J; bases not matched to a gene: 5. For the CDR3, the DNA is TGTGCCAGCAGCCGGGACAGGGGGCAAGGGAACACTGAAGCTTTCTTT. Translation gives CASSRDRGQGNTEAFF.

The V and J genes are TRBV5-1 and TRBJ1-2, with 8 positions matching TRBD1. The ends lost 6 bases at V and 8 bases at J; junction bases unmatched: 15. This CDR3 is 15 amino acids long. Germline CDR1 SGHRS, CDR2 YFSETQ. The CDR3 loop reads CASTISSGTGNGYTF. DNA of the CDR3: TGCGCCAGCACCATCTCGTCCGGGACAGGCAACGGCTACACCTTC.

The chain has TRBV11-2 and TRBJ2-5, with D unresolved. The CDR3 is made up of 14 amino acids. The germline V gene has CDR1 SGHAT and CDR2 FQNNGV. V was clipped by 5 bases and J by 5 bases, with 15 bases between them. The CDR3 protein is CASSAATTGETQYF. CDR3 bases: TGTGCCAGCAGCGCAGCGACCACCGGGGAGACCCAGTACTTC.

The V call is TRBV6-4, the J call TRBJ1-2; D is possibly TRBD1 (6 bases). This CDR3 has 15 amino acids. Germline V lookup: CDR1 MRHNA, CDR2 SNTAGT. Trimming took off 4 bases at V and 2 bases at J, with 14 bases between the two ends. CDR3 amino acids: CASSASQGINYGYTF. In DNA, the CDR3 is TGTGCCAGCAGTGCTAGCCAGGGGATAAACTATGGCTACACCTTC.

This clone appeared a few times. The rearrangement joins TRBV7-6 to TRBJ1-1; a possible D gene is TRBD1 (5 bases). Trimming left V 3 bases short and J 6 bases short, with 11 bases between. The CDR3 runs 13 residues. The V gene's germline CDR1 is SGHVS and CDR2 FNYEAQ. CDR3 DNA: TGTGCCAGCAGCTTGAGGAGGGGATCTGAAGCTTTCTTT. Its protein is CASSLRRGSEAFF. The entire variable domain, with the rest obtained from reference TRBV7-6 and TRBJ1-1, is as follows: GAGVSQSPRYKVTKRGQDVALRCDPISGHVSLYWYRQALGQGPEFLTYFNYEAQQDKSGLPNDRFSAERPEGSISTLTIQRTEQRDSAMYRCASSLRRGSEAFFGQGTRLTVV.

The rearrangement links TRBV7-9 to TRBJ1-4; 7 bases are a match to TRBD1. Germline CDR1 reads SEHNR; CDR2 reads FQNEAQ (reference sequence). The CDR3 spans 16 residues. V lost 5 bases to trimming and J lost 6 bases; unmatched junction nucleotides: 12. CDR3 sequence reads: CASSQGQWTGDEKLFF. In nucleotides, the CDR3 is TGTGCCAGCAGCCAGGGACAGTGGACGGGCGATGAAAAACTGTTTTTT.

This clone was seen more than once but under ten times. This sequence joins TRBV30 and TRBJ2-7; D uncertain. Per germline, CDR1 GTSNPN and CDR2 SVGIG (reference sequence). The CDR3 sequence is 14 residues long. Trimming left V 0 bases short and J 2 bases short, with 11 bases between. The DNA for the CDR3 is TGTGCCTGGAGTGTAGGCCTTACTACCTACGAGCAGTACTTC. This sequence encodes CAWSVGLTTYEQYF.

This chain links TRBV11-2 with TRBJ2-7, with D perhaps matching TRBD1 (5 bases). Germline V gives CDR1 SGHAT, CDR2 FQNNGV. This CDR3 has 15 residues. V shed 1 base and J shed 3 bases, with 13 bases lying between them. The CDR3 coding sequence is TGTGCCAGCAGCTTAGCCCCCTGGCAGGGCTACGAGCAGTACTTC. As protein: CASSLAPWQGYEQYF.

The V gene is TRBV29-1, the J gene TRBJ1-4; a possible D gene is TRBD1 (5 bases). The V gene lost 7 bases and the J gene lost 3 bases, with 18 bases spanning the gap. The germline V gene encodes CDR1 SQVTM and CDR2 ANQGSEA. The CDR3 loop spans 15 amino acids. CDR3 residues: CSASRDGRANEKLFF. The CDR3 DNA reads TGCAGCGCAAGCAGGGACGGGAGAGCTAATGAAAAACTGTTTTTT.